This record looks at one TCR beta chain sequence and its context. These data are taken from a study of blood T cell repertoires in COVID-19. Background on the study: Both acute and convalescent COVID-19 samples were obtained from the United States, Italy and Spain. Nucleic acid was either cDNA or gDNA, and it came from T cells, B-cell-depleted T cells, or PBMCs.

Trimming cost V 5 bases and J 7 bases, with 12 bases left between them. CDR3 length equals 13 residues. The germline V gene encodes CDR1 GTSNPN and CDR2 SVGIG (reference sequence). Authors' analysis steps: Nucleated cell number was recorded as an estimate derived from reference gene primer amplification. Profiling relied on immunoSEQ multiplex PCR, and the TCRdb table lists in-frame clones only, not all of them. V and J calls and clone size are those listed in that table; D and trimming were worked out from the DNA. The sample records about 110,000 clones, less than 75% being singletons. This sequence joins TRBV30 and TRBJ1-6; D is ambiguous. This sequence originates from a woman aged 55-75 years with acute or convalescent COVID-19. The sequenced sample consisted of peripheral blood. DNA for the CDR3: TGTGCCTGGGGCGAGGTAGCGAATTCACCCCTCCACTTT. It is translated as CAWGEVANSPLHF.